Below, 9 T cell receptor beta chains from the same sample are listed, as sequenced in a study of beta chain features in type 1 diabetes (dated by TCRdb to the late 2010s). The full study reports these points: In all four CD4+ subsets, TCRB CDR3 length was moderately but significantly shorter in type 1 diabetes patients.

Receptor amplification or capture employed the immunoSEQ multiplex PCR assay. All of the isolated RNA was reverse transcribed with the High Capacity cDNA Reverse Transcription Kit, so expressed TCRB transcripts were sequenced. TCRdb holds this immuneACCESS table with in-frame rearrangements only. Some clones are missing; in checked studies, unresolved V genes explain under half, and the rest has no known cause. This sample has some 640,000 clones in its table, and over 13% of those were observed once. Roughly 0.04% of the sample is held by the ten biggest clonotypes. These TCRs' antigens remain unknown. Sequenced: naive CD4+ T cells from blood. What the cell subset or site label conveys for this sample: true naive CD4+ T cells. The origin of the receptors is a young man with type 1 diabetes.

Only a few counts were recorded for this clone. The genes are TRBV9 and TRBJ1-2; 9 bases fit TRBD1. In germline, CDR1 is SGDLS, CDR2 YYNGEE. The junction had 6 bases not matched to a gene; V was cut back by 2 bases and J by 4 bases. This CDR3 is 15 amino acids long. This chain's CDR3 is CASSVSTGGGYGYTF. The CDR3 nucleotides are TGTGCCAGCAGCGTGTCGACAGGGGGAGGCTATGGCTACACCTTC.

This clone was observed a handful of times. The chain has TRBV28 and TRBJ1-4; D unresolved. Trimming left V 10 bases short and J 7 bases short, with 13 bases between. This CDR3 has 12 residues. The V gene's germline CDR1 is MDHEN and CDR2 SYDVKM. The CDR3 is CATGGVREKLFF. The CDR3 DNA reads TGTGCCACTGGTGGGGTCCGTGAAAAACTGTTTTTT. The full variable domain, its missing parts supplied by reference TRBV28 and TRBJ1-4, is DVKVTQSSRYLVKRTGEKVFLECVQDMDHENMFWYRQDPGLGLRLIYFSYDVKMKEKGDIPEGYSVSREKKERFSLILESASTNQTSMYLCATGGVREKLFFGSGTQLSVL.

The rearrangement joins TRBV6-6 to TRBJ1-2, with 9 bases fitting TRBD1. The germline CDR1 and CDR2 sequences are MNHNY and SVGAGI (reference sequence). The CDR3 is made up of 15 amino acids. V shed 5 bases and J 4 bases; nucleotides not matched to a gene: 8. This chain's CDR3 is CASSTQGQGGYGYTF. CDR3 sequence (DNA): TGTGCCAGCAGTACCCAGGGACAGGGCGGCTATGGCTACACCTTC.

In this sample, this clone turned up a few times. The rearrangement links TRBV30 to TRBJ2-2, with 10 bases identical to TRBD2. Trimming took 0 bases from V and 7 from J; bases not matched to a gene: 8. Germline lookup yields CDR1 GTSNPN and CDR2 SVGIG (reference sequence). The CDR3 totals 16 residues. The CDR3 region is CAWSVLWSGRGGELFF. The CDR3 DNA sequence: TGTGCCTGGAGTGTATTATGGAGCGGGAGGGGCGGGGAGCTGTTTTTT.

The V call is TRBV5-4, the J call TRBJ2-1; 7 bases fit TRBD1. This CDR3 has 15 amino acids. Germline V lookup: CDR1 SGHNT, CDR2 YYREEE (reference sequence). V was pared by 3 bases and J by 4 bases, with 7 bases of the junction left unmatched. The CDR3, as DNA: TGTGCCAGCAGCTCTGGAGCGGACAGGTACAATGAGCAGTTCTTC. This sequence encodes CASSSGADRYNEQFF.

The rearrangement links TRBV18 to TRBJ2-1; D is ambiguous. The V gene's germline CDR1 is KGHSH and CDR2 LQKENI. The V end lost 6 bases, the J end lost 7 bases, and 7 bases lay between the germline ends. The CDR3 sequence is 11 residues long. CDR3 nucleotide sequence: TGTGCCAGCTCTTATAGGAATGAGCAGTTCTTC. Encoded protein: CASSYRNEQFF.

A few counts support this clone. The chain recombines TRBV25-1 with TRBJ1-6, with D maybe TRBD1 (5 bases). CDR1 and CDR2 (germline): MGHDK, SYGVNS. V shed 4 bases and J shed 9 bases, with 10 bases lying between them. The CDR3 is 13 residues long. The CDR3 protein is CASSGLQVSPLHF. CDR3 bases: TGTGCCAGCAGTGGGTTACAGGTTTCACCCCTCCACTTT.

The V call is TRBV7-9, the J call TRBJ2-2; TRBD1 is a possible D gene (6 bases). This CDR3 region has 19 residues. V was shortened by 1 base and J by 2 bases, with 20 bases between the two germline ends. Germline assignment: CDR1 SEHNR and CDR2 FQNEAQ (reference sequence). For the CDR3, the DNA is TGTGCCAGCAGCTTAGGGAGAGGGCGCAGGGGCTATAACACCGGGGAGCTGTTTTTT. Translating it yields CASSLGRGRRGYNTGELFF.

This chain connects TRBV2 to TRBJ2-1; the match to TRBD1 covers 8 bases. Germline CDR1 SNHLY, CDR2 FYNNEI. The ends lost 4 bases at V and 9 bases at J; junction bases unmatched: 11. The CDR3 is 15 amino acids. CDR3 protein: CASSVQGQGLSEQFF. DNA of the CDR3: TGTGCCAGCAGTGTTCAAGGACAGGGATTAAGTGAGCAGTTCTTC.